The subject of this entry is one TCR beta chain. The antigen it binds to is not known. No base-level quality is on record; no much larger clone is a single base apart. The data were obtained in a study of blood T cell repertoires in COVID-19 (dated by TCRdb to 2020 to 2021). Regarding the study in general: The collaborator samples originated in the United States, Italy and Spain and spanned the acute and convalescent phases of COVID-19. The sample metadata nearly always contained a de-identified subject ID, COVID-19 status, age in years and sex. The repertoires were released in a freely available public database intended as a resource for research on the immune response to SARS-CoV-2. The dataset comprised deeply sampled blood TCRbeta repertoires from subjects exposed to, actively infected with, or recovered from COVID-19. HLA class I and class II types, where available, came from metadata supplied by the sample provider rather than from assay-based typing. The material from the prospective study consisted of cDNA or gDNA derived from T cells, B-cell-depleted T cells, or PBMCs. Samples were obtained from the ongoing ImmuneRACE study (first 160 participants) and from 950 to 1,500 subjects provided by 6 global collaborators.

The study at large found these results: Clinical and demographic metadata were provided uncurated, with the amount varying by source and participant.

The collaborating institutions used their own protocols to collect whole blood in K2EDTA tubes. Collaborator samples were shipped for TCRbeta analysis as frozen whole blood, isolated PBMCs, or DNA extracted from either sample type. TCRbeta CDR3 regions were amplified from genomic DNA by means of the immunoSEQ Assay, a bias-controlled multiplex PCR. The paper's data handling went like this. Nucleated cell counts per sample were estimated from amplification of reference gene primers within the assay. To quantify the absolute abundance of each unique TCRbeta CDR3 rearrangement, sequence reads were collapsed and filtered. For each sample, productive Simpson clonality was calculated as the square root of Simpson's diversity index over productive rearrangements. TCRdb obtained this table from immuneACCESS and retained in-frame rearrangements with V and J assigned. These tables miss some clones; where compared with another copy, unresolved V genes account for less than half of the shortfall, and the remainder is unexplained. V, J and clone size were drawn from that table, and D and trimming were deduced from the DNA. The sample table records 90,000 to 120,000 clones; about 80% of these occur just once. Of the sample, roughly 4.3% is held by the ten largest clones.

The receptor's source is a man aged 65 to 79 with acute or convalescent COVID-19. What was sequenced was peripheral blood.

The DNA reads TGTGCCAGTAGTCCCCCTCGACTAGCGGGAGCCTTACAGCAGTTCTTC. The translation is CASSPPRLAGALQQFF. The V and J segments used are TRBV19 and TRBJ2-1; 12 of the junction bases match TRBD2. Trimmed from V: 5 bases; trimmed from J: 11 bases; junction bases lacking a gene match: 13. The germline V gene (reference sequence) specifies LNHDA as CDR1 and SQIVND as CDR2. From cysteine to phenylalanine, the CDR3 is 16 amino acids long. Only the CDR3 portion is preserved as DNA: 48 bases, with reading frame beginning at the first base. The entire variable domain, with the stretches around the CDR3 drawn from the reference TRBV19 and TRBJ2-1 proteins, is DGGITQSPKYLFRKEGQNVTLSCEQNLNHDAMYWYRQDPGQGLRLIYYSQIVNDFQKGDIAEGYSVSREKKESFPLTVTSAQKNPTAFYLCASSPPRLAGALQQFFGPGTRLTVL.